This T cell receptor beta chain was recorded in a study of T cell repertoires in cytomegalovirus infection. CDR3 size: 18 residues. Germline V gene sequence: CDR1 SGHDT, CDR2 YYEEEE. Trimming took 1 base from V and 3 from J; bases not matched to a gene: 12. A single record per CDR3 protein comes from TCRdb applying MiXCR to the reads. The data hold approximately 490,000 distinct CDR3 sequences, with roughly 10% observed a single time. Sequenced: PBMCs. The TCR sequence derives from a human donor in good health (CMV status not recorded). Some clones in this sample may be carry-over from other donors' samples. This chain uses TRBV5-6 with TRBJ2-3, with 9 positions matching TRBD2. The chain's CDR3 is CASSLFSGGFIGTDTQYF. CDR3 DNA: TGTGCCAGCAGCTTGTTTAGCGGGGGATTTATAGGAACAGATACGCAGTATTTT.